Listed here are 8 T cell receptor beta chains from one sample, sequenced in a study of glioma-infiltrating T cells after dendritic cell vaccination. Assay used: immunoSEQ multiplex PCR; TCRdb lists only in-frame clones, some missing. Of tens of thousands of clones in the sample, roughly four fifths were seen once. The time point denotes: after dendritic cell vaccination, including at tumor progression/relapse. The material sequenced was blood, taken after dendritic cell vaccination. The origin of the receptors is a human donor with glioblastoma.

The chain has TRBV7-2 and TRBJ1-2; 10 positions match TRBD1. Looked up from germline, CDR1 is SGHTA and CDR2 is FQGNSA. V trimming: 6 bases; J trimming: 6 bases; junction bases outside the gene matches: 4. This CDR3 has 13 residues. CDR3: CASSIGQGDGYTF. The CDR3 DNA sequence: TGTGCCAGCAGTATTGGACAGGGGGATGGCTACACCTTC.

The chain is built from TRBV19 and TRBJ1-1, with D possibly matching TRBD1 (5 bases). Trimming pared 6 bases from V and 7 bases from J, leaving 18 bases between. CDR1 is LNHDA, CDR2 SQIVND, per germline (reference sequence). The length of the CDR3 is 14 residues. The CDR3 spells CASRLGPGIIEAFF. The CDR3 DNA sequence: TGTGCCAGTAGACTCGGTCCAGGGATCATTGAAGCTTTCTTT.

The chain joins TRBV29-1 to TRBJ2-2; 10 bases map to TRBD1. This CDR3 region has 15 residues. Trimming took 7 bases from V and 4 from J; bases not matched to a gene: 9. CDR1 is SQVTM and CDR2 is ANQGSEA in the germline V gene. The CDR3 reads CSAGTGDAGTGELFF. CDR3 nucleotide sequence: TGCAGCGCCGGGACAGGGGACGCCGGCACCGGGGAGCTGTTTTTT.

DNA of the CDR3: TGCGCCAGCACCTTCGGGGCGACAGGGGGAGAAGCGAACACTGAAGCTTTCTTT. It codes for CASTFGATGGEANTEAFF. The chain links TRBV5-1 to TRBJ1-1; 9 positions match TRBD1. From germline, CDR1 is SGHRS and CDR2 YFSETQ. This CDR3 spans 18 amino acids. V lost 6 bases and J lost 1; bases outside the gene matches: 16.

CDR3 protein: CASSQGLDRTLNTEAFF. Written as DNA, the CDR3 is TGTGCCAGCAGCCAAGGCTTGGACAGGACCTTGAACACTGAAGCTTTCTTT. The genes are TRBV4-2 and TRBJ1-1; 7 nucleotides agree with TRBD1. This CDR3 region has 17 residues. Per the germline V gene, CDR1 is LGHNA and CDR2 is YNFKEQ. The V and J ends lost 1 base and 0 bases, in that order; junction bases with no gene match: 8.

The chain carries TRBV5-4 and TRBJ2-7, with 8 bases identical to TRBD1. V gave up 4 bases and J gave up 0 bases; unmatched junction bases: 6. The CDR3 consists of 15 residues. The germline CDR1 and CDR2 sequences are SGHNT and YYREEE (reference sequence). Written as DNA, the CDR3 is TGTGCCAGCAGCCCTCCAGGGGGCCGCTCCTACGAGCAGTACTTC. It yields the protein CASSPPGGRSYEQYF.

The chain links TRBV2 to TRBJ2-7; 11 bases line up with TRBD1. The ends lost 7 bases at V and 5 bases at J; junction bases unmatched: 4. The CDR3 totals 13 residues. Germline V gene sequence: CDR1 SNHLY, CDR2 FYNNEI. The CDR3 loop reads CASNGQGANEQYF. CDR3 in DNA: TGTGCCAGCAACGGACAGGGGGCGAACGAGCAGTACTTC.

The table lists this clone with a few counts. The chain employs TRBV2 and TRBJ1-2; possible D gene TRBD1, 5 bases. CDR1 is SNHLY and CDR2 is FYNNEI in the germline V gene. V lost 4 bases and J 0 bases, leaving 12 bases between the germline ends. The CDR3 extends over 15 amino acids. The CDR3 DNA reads TGTGCCAGCAGTGCAGAAGGGGACTCTAACTATGGCTACACCTTC. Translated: CASSAEGDSNYGYTF.